These T cell receptor beta chains were read from a single sample in a study of blood T cells in healthy people across ages. TCRdb re-derived calls from the 5' RACE reads in MiXCR, one entry per CDR3 protein. The repertoire holds 1.4 million or so distinct CDR3 sequences, with 40% to 45% as singletons. Input material: blood. The receptors originated from a woman aged 18-30 years in good health. The CDR3 runs from the conserved cysteine through the conserved F or W. Each record gives: V gene, D gene, clone size, J gene, CDR3 protein, CDR3 DNA. The D gene is left open where the match is weak. Size tells how often a clone was seen (once, few, many) or the class of an expanded clone, and some rows leave it out.

v_call: TRBV5-1; d_call: -; clone_size: many; j_call: TRBJ2-1; cdr3_aa: CASSLGQHNEQFF; cdr3_nt: TGCGCCAGCAGCTTGGGTCAGCACAATGAGCAGTTCTTC
v_call: TRBV6-1; d_call: TRBD1; clone_size: few; j_call: TRBJ2-2; cdr3_aa: CASSEADRVSGELFF; cdr3_nt: TGTGCCAGCAGTGAAGCGGACAGGGTGTCCGGGGAGCTGTTTTTT
v_call: TRBV6-2/TRBV6-3; d_call: TRBD2; clone_size: -; j_call: TRBJ2-3; cdr3_aa: CASSYGGRAGTDTQYF; cdr3_nt: TGTGCCAGCAGTTACGGCGGGAGGGCTGGTACAGATACGCAGTATTTT
v_call: TRBV9; d_call: TRBD1; clone_size: -; j_call: TRBJ2-1; cdr3_aa: CASSYEGGTYNEQFF; cdr3_nt: TGTGCCAGCAGCTATGAAGGGGGCACATACAATGAGCAGTTCTTC
v_call: TRBV3-1; d_call: -; clone_size: -; j_call: TRBJ1-1; cdr3_aa: CASSQAISGTLNTEAFF; cdr3_nt: TGTGCCAGCAGCCAAGCTATTTCCGGGACACTGAACACTGAAGCTTTCTTT
v_call: TRBV12-3/TRBV12-4; d_call: -; clone_size: few; j_call: TRBJ2-5; cdr3_aa: CASSPGQRTPLSNEQYF; cdr3_nt: TGTGCCAGCAGTCCCGGACAGCGTACTCCTCTTTCAAATGAGCAGTACTTC
v_call: TRBV12-3/TRBV12-4; d_call: TRBD1; clone_size: few; j_call: TRBJ1-1; cdr3_aa: CASRYTGVGTEAFF; cdr3_nt: TGTGCCAGCAGATACACAGGGGTAGGCACTGAAGCTTTCTTT
v_call: TRBV20-1; d_call: -; clone_size: once; j_call: TRBJ2-5; cdr3_aa: CSAVRGGRRQETQYF; cdr3_nt: TGCAGTGCTGTCCGCGGCGGACGCCGCCAAGAGACCCAGTACTTC
v_call: TRBV4-3; d_call: TRBD1; clone_size: few; j_call: TRBJ2-5; cdr3_aa: CASSQGVWTGLQETQYF; cdr3_nt: TGCGCCAGCAGCCAGGGAGTTTGGACAGGGTTACAAGAGACCCAGTACTTC
v_call: TRBV10-3; d_call: TRBD1; clone_size: few; j_call: TRBJ2-3; cdr3_aa: CAIRGDRVPDTQYF; cdr3_nt: TGTGCCATCAGAGGGGACAGGGTGCCAGATACGCAGTATTTT
v_call: TRBV29-1; d_call: TRBD2; clone_size: -; j_call: TRBJ2-7; cdr3_aa: CSVEGGGSLSREQYF; cdr3_nt: TGCAGCGTTGAAGGGGGCGGGAGTTTGTCTCGGGAGCAGTACTTC
v_call: TRBV14; d_call: -; clone_size: -; j_call: TRBJ1-2; cdr3_aa: CANSQARDYGYTF; cdr3_nt: TGTGCCAACAGCCAAGCTCGGGACTATGGCTACACCTTC
v_call: TRBV4-2; d_call: TRBD1; clone_size: -; j_call: TRBJ2-5; cdr3_aa: CASSQSQGERYNEQYF; cdr3_nt: TGTGCCAGCAGCCAGTCACAGGGGGAACGGTACAATGAGCAGTACTTC
v_call: TRBV24-1; d_call: -; clone_size: -; j_call: TRBJ1-5; cdr3_aa: CATSDESNQPQHF; cdr3_nt: TGTGCCACCAGTGACGAATCTAATCAGCCCCAGCATTTT
v_call: TRBV14; d_call: TRBD2; clone_size: few; j_call: TRBJ2-7; cdr3_aa: CASSPSLAPTYEQYF; cdr3_nt: TGTGCCAGCAGCCCGTCACTAGCGCCAACCTACGAGCAGTACTTC
v_call: TRBV4-3; d_call: -; clone_size: few; j_call: TRBJ2-7; cdr3_aa: CASSPSQGTGYEQYF; cdr3_nt: TGCGCCAGCAGCCCTAGTCAGGGGACCGGCTACGAGCAGTACTTC
v_call: TRBV7-9; d_call: TRBD1; clone_size: -; j_call: TRBJ1-2; cdr3_aa: CASSDTQGAQGYTF; cdr3_nt: TGTGCCAGCAGCGACACACAGGGGGCGCAGGGCTACACCTTC
v_call: TRBV15; d_call: -; clone_size: -; j_call: TRBJ2-2; cdr3_aa: CATSRQGNTGELFF; cdr3_nt: TGTGCCACCAGCAGGCAGGGTAACACCGGGGAGCTGTTTTTT
v_call: TRBV20-1; d_call: -; clone_size: few; j_call: TRBJ2-6; cdr3_aa: CSARDSVISGANVLTF; cdr3_nt: TGCAGTGCTAGGGACAGCGTTATCTCTGGGGCCAACGTCCTGACTTTC
v_call: TRBV29-1; d_call: -; clone_size: -; j_call: TRBJ2-7; cdr3_aa: CSVELGLYEQYF; cdr3_nt: TGCAGCGTTGAGTTAGGGCTCTACGAGCAGTACTTC
v_call: TRBV4-3; d_call: -; clone_size: few; j_call: TRBJ2-7; cdr3_aa: CASSQDGENEQYF; cdr3_nt: TGCGCCAGCAGCCAAGATGGAGAGAACGAGCAGTACTTC
v_call: TRBV7-9; d_call: -; clone_size: few; j_call: TRBJ2-5; cdr3_aa: CASSPGGGRETQYF; cdr3_nt: TGTGCCAGCAGCCCCGGAGGGGGCAGAGAGACCCAGTACTTC
v_call: TRBV20-1; d_call: -; clone_size: -; j_call: TRBJ1-2; cdr3_aa: CSASSEGGYGYTF; cdr3_nt: TGCAGTGCTTCCAGCGAGGGGGGATATGGCTACACCTTC
v_call: TRBV7-9; d_call: -; clone_size: -; j_call: TRBJ1-1; cdr3_aa: CASSFSGPTEAFF; cdr3_nt: TGTGCCAGCAGCTTTTCGGGTCCCACTGAAGCTTTCTTT
v_call: TRBV12-3/TRBV12-4; d_call: -; clone_size: few; j_call: TRBJ1-5; cdr3_aa: CASSPGRHNQPQHF; cdr3_nt: TGTGCCAGCAGTCCGGGACGCCACAATCAGCCCCAGCATTTT
v_call: TRBV4-3; d_call: -; clone_size: few; j_call: TRBJ2-2; cdr3_aa: CASSQDWTANTGELFF; cdr3_nt: TGCGCCAGCAGCCAAGACTGGACAGCAAACACCGGGGAGCTGTTTTTT
v_call: TRBV6-6; d_call: -; clone_size: few; j_call: TRBJ2-7; cdr3_aa: CASSRLVNEQYF; cdr3_nt: TGTGCCAGCAGTAGACTAGTCAATGAGCAGTACTTC
v_call: TRBV7-2; d_call: TRBD2; clone_size: -; j_call: TRBJ2-1; cdr3_aa: CASRRSSGGDNEQFF; cdr3_nt: TGTGCCAGCAGACGATCTAGCGGGGGGGACAATGAGCAGTTCTTC
v_call: TRBV5-6; d_call: -; clone_size: -; j_call: TRBJ2-1; cdr3_aa: CASSLRHYRGKYNGQFF; cdr3_nt: TGTGCCAGCAGCTTGAGGCACTACCGGGGGAAATACAATGGGCAGTTCTTC
v_call: TRBV2; d_call: -; clone_size: -; j_call: TRBJ1-1; cdr3_aa: CASSGQSRTEAFF; cdr3_nt: TGTGCCAGCAGTGGGCAGAGCCGGACTGAAGCTTTCTTT
v_call: TRBV12-3/TRBV12-4; d_call: -; clone_size: few; j_call: TRBJ2-7; cdr3_aa: CASSFQGLHYEQYF; cdr3_nt: TGTGCCAGCAGTTTTCAGGGACTCCATTACGAGCAGTACTTC
v_call: TRBV28; d_call: TRBD1; clone_size: -; j_call: TRBJ2-6; cdr3_aa: CASSSLRTGAPTGANVLTF; cdr3_nt: TGTGCCAGCAGTTCCCTCAGGACAGGGGCCCCTACAGGGGCCAACGTCCTGACTTTC
v_call: TRBV9; d_call: -; clone_size: -; j_call: TRBJ2-1; cdr3_aa: CASSWTEGTAYNEQFF; cdr3_nt: TGTGCCAGCAGTTGGACTGAGGGGACTGCCTACAATGAGCAGTTCTTC
v_call: TRBV12-3/TRBV12-4; d_call: -; clone_size: -; j_call: TRBJ1-4; cdr3_aa: CASSFEGRASNEKLFF; cdr3_nt: TGTGCCAGCAGTTTTGAGGGTAGGGCATCTAATGAAAAACTGTTTTTT
v_call: TRBV28; d_call: -; clone_size: -; j_call: TRBJ2-1; cdr3_aa: CASGTIETYEQFF; cdr3_nt: TGTGCCAGCGGAACTATTGAAACTTACGAGCAGTTCTTC
v_call: TRBV3-1; d_call: TRBD1; clone_size: -; j_call: TRBJ2-3; cdr3_aa: CASSQGQRSTDTQYF; cdr3_nt: TGTGCCAGCAGCCAGGGACAGAGAAGCACAGATACGCAGTATTTT
v_call: TRBV5-1; d_call: TRBD2; clone_size: -; j_call: TRBJ2-7; cdr3_aa: CASSLGYSGSSYEQYF; cdr3_nt: TGCGCCAGCAGCTTGGGCTATAGCGGGAGCTCCTACGAGCAGTACTTC
v_call: TRBV20-1; d_call: -; clone_size: few; j_call: TRBJ2-7; cdr3_aa: CSANGGIVYNEQYF; cdr3_nt: TGCAGTGCTAATGGGGGTATTGTCTACAATGAGCAGTACTTC
v_call: TRBV6-2/TRBV6-3; d_call: TRBD1; clone_size: -; j_call: TRBJ2-7; cdr3_aa: CASSTGTGTTLSYEQYF; cdr3_nt: TGTGCCAGCAGCACCGGGACAGGTACCACGCTCTCCTACGAGCAGTACTTC
v_call: TRBV4-1; d_call: TRBD2; clone_size: few; j_call: TRBJ2-5; cdr3_aa: CASSQVGAGEGKTQYF; cdr3_nt: TGCGCCAGCAGCCAAGTTGGAGCGGGAGAGGGGAAGACCCAGTACTTC
v_call: TRBV12-3/TRBV12-4; d_call: TRBD1; clone_size: -; j_call: TRBJ2-3; cdr3_aa: CASSEQGAIADTQYF; cdr3_nt: TGTGCCAGCAGCGAACAGGGGGCAATCGCAGATACGCAGTATTTT
v_call: TRBV4-1; d_call: -; clone_size: -; j_call: TRBJ2-7; cdr3_aa: CASSHGSRSYEQYF; cdr3_nt: TGCGCCAGCAGCCATGGCAGCCGCTCCTACGAGCAGTACTTC
v_call: TRBV6-5; d_call: -; clone_size: -; j_call: TRBJ2-5; cdr3_aa: CASSYSGLLWETQYF; cdr3_nt: TGTGCCAGCAGTTACTCAGGCCTCCTCTGGGAGACCCAGTACTTC
v_call: TRBV3-1; d_call: -; clone_size: -; j_call: TRBJ1-4; cdr3_aa: CASSRRLPSRLFF; cdr3_nt: TGTGCCAGCAGCCGACGGCTACCGAGTCGGCTGTTTTTT
v_call: TRBV20-1; d_call: -; clone_size: many; j_call: TRBJ2-3; cdr3_aa: CSARQGGRGQDTQYF; cdr3_nt: TGCAGTGCTCGCCAGGGGGGTAGGGGGCAAGATACGCAGTATTTT
v_call: TRBV30; d_call: TRBD1; clone_size: -; j_call: TRBJ2-6; cdr3_aa: CAWTGTGSSGANVLTF; cdr3_nt: TGTGCCTGGACCGGGACAGGGAGCTCTGGGGCCAACGTCCTGACTTTC
v_call: TRBV12-3/TRBV12-4; d_call: -; clone_size: -; j_call: TRBJ2-6; cdr3_aa: CASTIGLSGANVLTF; cdr3_nt: TGTGCCAGCACCATTGGGCTCTCTGGGGCCAACGTCCTGACTTTC